This TCR beta chain is drawn from a study of control samples from healthy donors and cancer patients (dated by TCRdb to 2018 to 2020). Remarks on this clone: Which antigen it targets is not known. No base-level quality is on record; no much larger clone is a single base apart.

CDR3 length: 15 amino acids, cysteine to phenylalanine. The entry retains the CDR3 DNA only, 45 bases that are in frame from base 1. Libraries were built with the immunoSEQ multiplex PCR assay. TCRdb re-hosts the immuneACCESS table, in-frame sequences only. Its copies lack some clones; in the studies checked, an unresolved V gene accounts for under half of them, and the cause for the rest is not known. Recorded for this sample are 150,000 or so clones; over 85% of them occurred a single time. Almost 6% of the sample belongs to the ten largest clones. The sequenced material came from blood. The sequence is built from TRBV21-1 and TRBJ1-1; the D call in the table, TRBD1, was not verified against the DNA. TRBV21-1 is a pseudogene locus. The source is a man aged 18 to 29 in good health. In nucleotide form, the sequence is TGTGCCAGCAGCGTGACAGAGGTGAGGAACACTGAAGCTTTCTTT. It is translated as CASSVTEVRNTEAFF.